This T cell receptor (beta chain) was profiled in a study of blood T cell repertoires in COVID-19. Across the whole study: Researchers got acute and convalescent COVID-19 samples from the United States, Italy and Spain. In each case, the material was cDNA or gDNA derived from T cells, B-cell-depleted T cells, or PBMCs.

In the original processing: Cell counts per sample came from amplifying reference gene primers. TCRdb's copy holds only in-frame clones and misses some; the assay was immunoSEQ multiplex PCR. V, J and clone size are taken as reported in that table, and D and trimming were inferred from the DNA itself. The data contain approximately 260,000 clones, roughly nine tenths of them singletons. CDR1 MNHEY and CDR2 SMNVEV come from the germline V gene (reference sequence). The V and J ends lost 6 bases and 7 bases respectively, with 19 bases between them. CDR3 length: 15 residues. The receptor's source is a man aged 50 or older with acute or convalescent COVID-19. The V and J genes are TRBV27 and TRBJ1-3, with D unresolved. The sequencing sample was made of peripheral blood. CDR3 bases: TGTGCCAGCAGCCCCGGGAGCTTAAGACCTAACACCATATATTTT. It codes for CASSPGSLRPNTIYF.